Presented here are 13 T cell receptor beta chains from one specimen sequenced in a study of cytomegalovirus exposure and HLA in healthy donors. Amplification used 60 Vbeta primers and 13 Jbeta primers. Profiling relied on immunoSEQ multiplex PCR, and the TCRdb table lists in-frame clones only, not all of them. The repertoire holds around 160,000 clones, with around 84% as singletons. The sequenced sample consisted of PBMCs. Receptor source: a man in his forties or fifties in good health and CMV-seropositive.

This chain connects TRBV4-1 to TRBJ1-1; 7 bases are shared with TRBD1. The CDR3 is 19 amino acids. The V gene end was trimmed by 0 bases and the J gene end by 0 bases; junction bases not matched to a gene: 13. Germline V CDR1 and CDR2: MGHRA, YSYEKL. The CDR3, as DNA: TGCGCCAGCAGCCAAGATAAAGGGAACAGGGGAAGTATGAACACTGAAGCTTTCTTT. This translates into CASSQDKGNRGSMNTEAFF.

The chain recombines TRBV6-1 with TRBJ1-1; tentatively, D is TRBD1 (6 bases). The CDR3 has 14 residues. The germline V gene encodes CDR1 MNHNS and CDR2 SASEGT. The germline V and J ends were trimmed by 2 bases and 3 bases, with 10 bases remaining between them. The CDR3 here is CASSEIPGDTEAFF. The CDR3 DNA follows: TGTGCCAGCAGTGAAATACCAGGGGACACTGAAGCTTTCTTT.

V is TRBV5-1 and J is TRBJ1-1; D perhaps matches TRBD1 (5 bases). V lost 4 bases and J 0 bases, leaving 13 bases between the germline ends. This CDR3 spans 15 amino acids. The germline gives CDR1 SGHRS, CDR2 YFSETQ. The chain's CDR3 is CASSKLGPMNTEAFF. The CDR3 DNA follows: TGCGCCAGCAGCAAGTTGGGGCCCATGAACACTGAAGCTTTCTTT.

CDR3 in amino acids: CASRRGLLQETQYF. The CDR3 DNA is TGTGCCAGCAGAAGGGGGCTTCTCCAAGAGACCCAGTACTTC. The chain combines TRBV6-1 with TRBJ2-5, with TRBD1 matching over 7 bases. V shed 6 bases and J 1 base; nucleotides not matched to a gene: 5. CDR1 and CDR2 from the germline V gene are MNHNS and SASEGT. The CDR3 covers 14 residues.

Notes on this clone: This specimen includes other DNA sequences encoding the same CDR3. The chain couples TRBV7-2 to TRBJ2-5; D perhaps matches TRBD2 (5 bases). The V end lost 0 bases, the J end lost 2 bases, and 7 bases lay between the germline ends. Looked up from germline, CDR1 is SGHTA and CDR2 is FQGNSA. This CDR3 has 14 amino acids. The CDR3 is CASSLAGAQETQYF. CDR3 nucleotides: TGTGCCAGCAGCTTAGCGGGAGCACAAGAGACCCAGTACTTC.

A note on this clone: One end of the junction fails to match germline, which may point to a read error. The chain carries TRBV7-9 and TRBJ2-5; D not certain. Germline lookup yields CDR1 SEHNR and CDR2 FQNEAQ (reference sequence). The length of the CDR3 is 11 residues. The CDR3 protein is CSSSPRETQYF. The CDR3, as DNA: TGTTCCAGCAGCCCGAGAGAGACCCAGTACTTC.

The sample holds one count of this clone. J is TRBJ2-5 and V is TRBV7-9; a possible D gene is TRBD1 (6 bases). The J call could be wrong; TRBJ2-7 is a better fit for the DNA end. The CDR3 length is 15 residues. CDR1 and CDR2 (germline): SEHNR, FQNEAQ (reference sequence). The CDR3 DNA reads as TGTGCCAGCAGCGGCTGGGGCAGGGGCGGCTACGAGCAGTACTTC. Its protein product is CASSGWGRGGYEQYF.

The table lists this clone with a few counts. The chain joins TRBV7-2 to TRBJ1-4; 9 bases align to TRBD1. CDR3 size: 15 residues. CDR1 SGHTA and CDR2 FQGNSA come from the germline V gene. V was clipped by 3 bases and J by 9 bases; unmatched bases: 8. In nucleotides, the CDR3 is TGTGCCAGCAGCTTGTTTGGGACAGGGTATAAAAAACTGTTTTTT. Translated: CASSLFGTGYKKLFF.

This chain connects TRBV19 to TRBJ2-3; 7 bases line up with TRBD2. The CDR3 runs 15 residues. V was clipped by 8 bases and J by 4 bases; unmatched bases: 12. Germline CDR1 reads LNHDA; CDR2 reads SQIVND (reference sequence). This CDR3 is CASSQPGRAPDTQYF. In nucleotides, the CDR3 is TGTGCCAGTTCGCAACCGGGGAGGGCGCCAGATACGCAGTATTTT. The full variable domain, rest sourced from reference TRBV19 and TRBJ2-3, is DGGITQSPKYLFRKEGQNVTLSCEQNLNHDAMYWYRQDPGQGLRLIYYSQIVNDFQKGDIAEGYSVSREKKESFPLTVTSAQKNPTAFYLCASSQPGRAPDTQYFGPGTRLTVL.

This clone was seen only once. The rearrangement joins TRBV28 to TRBJ2-7; the match to TRBD1 covers 9 bases. The CDR3 is 13 amino acids. Germline lookup yields CDR1 MDHEN and CDR2 SYDVKM. The J segment lost 6 bases and the V segment lost 5 bases, leaving 5 bases of the junction unmatched. The CDR3 region is CASSLGQGTEQYF. In DNA form, the CDR3 reads TGTGCCAGCAGTCTGGGACAGGGAACCGAGCAGTACTTC.

The chain is built from TRBV6-5 and TRBJ1-5; no definite D call. The germline V gene encodes CDR1 MNHEY and CDR2 SVGAGI. The V gene lost 2 bases and the J gene lost 1 base, with 6 bases spanning the gap. The CDR3 spans 14 residues. The CDR3 region has the DNA TGTGCCAGCAGTTACACAGTGAGCAATCAGCCCCAGCATTTT. Amino acid sequence: CASSYTVSNQPQHF.

The chain recombines TRBV27 with TRBJ2-1, with TRBD1 matching over 7 bases. Losses at the gene ends were 3 bases for V and 3 bases for J; bases not matched to a gene: 11. The CDR3 runs to 17 residues. Germline lookup yields CDR1 MNHEY and CDR2 SMNVEV (reference sequence). The CDR3 protein is CASSLGWGTAFYNEQFF. For the CDR3, the DNA is TGTGCCAGCAGTTTGGGGTGGGGGACAGCCTTCTACAATGAGCAGTTCTTC.

V and J are TRBV7-9 and TRBJ2-7, with 9 positions matching TRBD2. The germline gives CDR1 SEHNR, CDR2 FQNEAQ (reference sequence). V gave up 3 bases and J gave up 4 bases; unmatched junction bases: 4. This CDR3 is 14 amino acids long. In nucleotides, the CDR3 is TGTGCCAGCAGCTTCGGGACTAGCCTATACGAGCAGTACTTC. Protein: CASSFGTSLYEQYF.